These 6 T cell receptor beta chains share one sample of origin, sequenced in a study of cytomegalovirus exposure and HLA in healthy donors. Primers included in the PCR were 60 Vbeta and 13 Jbeta primers. Clones were sequenced by immunoSEQ multiplex PCR, and TCRdb holds only the in-frame ones, with some missing. This table holds about 120,000 clones, about 79% found once. Source material: PBMCs. Source of these receptors: a man in his thirties or forties in good health and CMV-seropositive.

This clone was seen only once. V gene TRBV7-9 combines with J gene TRBJ2-5, with D tentatively TRBD1 (6 bases). V lost 5 bases, J lost 2 bases, and 15 bases lay in between. The germline V gene encodes CDR1 SEHNR and CDR2 FQNEAQ (reference sequence). There are 15 residues in the CDR3. Written as DNA, the CDR3 is TGTGCCAGCAGCCAACCGACAGGTTCGCAAGAGACCCAGTACTTC. Amino acids: CASSQPTGSQETQYF.

This chain uses TRBV29-1 with TRBJ1-2; TRBD1 matches 7 bases. The CDR3 sequence is 13 residues long. The V segment lost 3 bases and the J segment 6 bases; nucleotides outside the gene matches: 7. From germline, CDR1 is SQVTM and CDR2 ANQGSEA. CDR3 DNA sequence: TGCAGCGTTGATACCGGGACAGACCATGGCTACACCTTC. This gives the protein CSVDTGTDHGYTF. Full variable domain (missing parts from reference TRBV29-1 and TRBJ1-2): SAVISQKPSRDICQRGTSLTIQCQVDSQVTMMFWYRQQPGQSLTLIATANQGSEATYESGFVIDKFPISRPNLTFSTLTVSNMSPEDSSIYLCSVDTGTDHGYTFGSGTRLTVV.

The CDR3 protein is CSSKPGGDYNEQFF. CDR3 nucleotides: TGCAGCTCAAAGCCCGGTGGAGATTACAATGAGCAGTTCTTC. The J gene is TRBJ2-1, the V gene TRBV29-1; D is undetermined. Germline V lookup: CDR1 SQVTM, CDR2 ANQGSEA. V was clipped by 8 bases and J by 4 bases, with 18 bases between them. The CDR3 is 14 amino acids.

The chain uses TRBV5-1 and TRBJ2-1; D may be TRBD2 (5 bases). V lost 1 base and J lost 3, with 29 bases in between. CDR3 length equals 21 residues. The germline V gene encodes CDR1 SGHRS and CDR2 YFSETQ. The CDR3 loop is CASSLSVERWNSREDYNEQFF. DNA for the CDR3: TGCGCCAGCAGCTTGTCCGTGGAGCGGTGGAACAGCCGGGAAGACTACAATGAGCAGTTCTTC.

Only a few counts were recorded for this clone. The rearrangement links TRBV6-1 to TRBJ1-3; 7 bases match TRBD1. The CDR3 sequence is 15 residues long. V lost 5 bases and J lost 2; bases outside the gene matches: 6. Germline CDR1 and CDR2: MNHNS and SASEGT. CDR3 protein: CASSPDRFTGNTIYF. CDR3 bases: TGTGCCAGCAGTCCGGACAGGTTCACTGGAAACACCATATATTTT.

The V and J genes are TRBV12-5 and TRBJ1-6; D unresolved. V was clipped by 0 bases and J by 9 bases, with 15 bases between them. Germline V gene sequence: CDR1 LGHNT, CDR2 FRNRAP. This CDR3 contains 16 residues. The CDR3 region has the DNA TGTGCTAGTGGTTTGGTAGTAGGCACTATAGTTTCACCCCTCCACTTT. Translation gives CASGLVVGTIVSPLHF.